This T cell receptor (beta chain) was observed in a study of cytomegalovirus exposure and HLA in healthy donors. The PCR ran on 60 Vbeta and 13 Jbeta primers. TCRdb keeps only in-frame clones here, not all; method: immunoSEQ multiplex PCR. This sample has about 130,000 clones; around 77% occur once, and the top ten carry more than 4%. J was trimmed by 5 bases and V by 0 bases; bases with no gene match: 3. Germline values: CDR1 LNHDA, CDR2 SQIVND (reference sequence). The CDR3 consists of 15 residues. The receptor's source is a male donor in good health and CMV-seropositive. The chain carries TRBV19 and TRBJ1-5; the match to TRBD1 covers 8 bases. Specimen: PBMCs. In DNA, the CDR3 is TGTGCCAGTAGTATAGAAGGGACAGGCGATCAGCCCCAGCATTTT. This gives the protein CASSIEGTGDQPQHF.